What follows describes a single TCR beta chain. Its antigen specificity is not known. No much larger clone is present one base from it, and per-base qualities are unavailable. The library was produced with the immunoSEQ multiplex PCR assay. For most patients, genomic DNA was isolated with the Qiagen DNeasy Blood and Tissue Kit and sent frozen to Adaptive Biotechnologies for TCR sequencing. Adaptive Biotechnologies carried out high-throughput TCR-beta CDR3 sequencing of genomic DNA for most patients. Per the source publication's procedure: Adaptive's ImmunoSEQ software was the source of the TCR sequencing data for 15 to 20 patients, while a few other patients were processed with MiXCR and VDJtools. CD4 versus CD8 sorting errors were corrected by removing sequences found in both subsets at a frequency ratio below 5:1. Because the origin of CDR3 nucleotide sequences shared between donor and recipient could not be assigned, those sequences were removed. To be classed as alloreactive, a clone needed at least 2-fold expansion over unstimulated cells and a minimum CFSE-low frequency of 0.002% (template counts) or 0.001% (read counts). Clones were considered mappable if detected in sequenced pre-transplant spleen, lymph node, or MLR CFSE-low populations of the donor or recipient. Cumulative frequency of alloreactive clones was calculated as a percentage of all sequences weighted by copy number. TCRdb re-hosts the immuneACCESS table, in-frame sequences only. Its copies lack some clones; in the studies checked, an unresolved V gene accounts for under half of them, and the cause for the rest is not known. V and J calls and clone size are those listed in that table; D and trimming were worked out from the DNA. This sample holds 30,000 to 40,000 clones; about 94% were observed only once. Together, the top ten hold under 25% of the sample.

The data were obtained in a study of graft-versus-host responses after intestinal transplantation (dated by TCRdb to the early 2020s). As for the study more broadly: The transplants that recipients got were multivisceral, liver-intestinal, or isolated intestinal. Anti-thymocyte globulin induction was given to all recipients, followed by maintenance tacrolimus and steroids for approximately three years. Graft-versus-host and host-versus-graft alloreactive T cell clones were tracked in the graft, circulation and bone marrow after intestinal transplantation using bulk TCR-beta CDR3 sequencing. Alloreactive clones were identified by sequencing pre-transplant mixed lymphocyte reaction products and comparing these products with unstimulated pre-transplant donor and recipient T cells. The cohort enrolled about two dozen intestinal transplant recipients including one retransplant, and a few patients lacking pretransplant specimens were excluded. Donor T cell macrochimerism was defined as a peak of at least 4% donor T cells among recipient peripheral blood mononuclear cells. Rather than being sequenced by the commercial service, samples from three later patients were sequenced in-house on an Illumina MiSeq and processed with MiXCR.

From the germline V gene, CDR1 is MDHEN and CDR2 is SYDVKM. The CDR3 numbers 14 residues from cysteine through phenylalanine. Kept here is only the CDR3 DNA, which spans 42 bases and is read in frame from base 1. V lost 3 bases and J lost 1 base; the stretch between them is 9 bases long. Overall study outcomes, separate from this receptor: GvH clones were detected in recipient bone marrow, and some appeared earlier in ileal mucosa or blood, consistent with an intestinal mucosal origin. Conclusions were limited by the relatively low number and heterogeneity of intestinal transplant patients. Peak levels of circulating GvH clones were associated with declines in HvG clones early after transplant. High GvH to HvG T cell clonal ratios were observed in the allografts of patients with donor T cell macrochimerism.

The sample's time point, from its label and the paper: cells obtained before transplantation from donor or recipient. CD3+CD4+ and CD3+CD8+ populations were FACS-sorted from unstimulated pre-transplant donor and recipient cells taken from spleen or lymph nodes. Sequenced material: unstimulated CD8+ T cells sorted from spleen or lymph node cells, taken before transplant. The TCR originated in a human donor who was the organ donor for an intestinal transplant. This chain joins TRBV28 to TRBJ1-1, with the identity of the D gene unclear. The DNA sequence reads TGTGCCAGCAGTTTGCTCTCAGAGAACACTGAAGCTTTCTTT. Its protein is CASSLLSENTEAFF.